Reported below is one TCR beta chain. Reverse transcription used about 0.45 to 1 ug RNA and random hexamers. A single record per CDR3 protein comes from TCRdb applying MiXCR to the immunoSEQ multiplex PCR reads. Here the sample spans about 80,000 distinct CDR3 sequences, around 93% being singletons. These data originate in a study of CD8 T cells in Susac syndrome. This CDR3 contains 12 residues. Trimming pared 5 bases from V and 5 bases from J, leaving 9 bases between. CDR1 and CDR2 from the germline V gene are SGHAT and FQNNGV. Sequencing of TCR beta covered CD8+ and CD4+ T cells obtained from blood. The receptor was isolated from a human donor with Susac syndrome. The chain has TRBV11-2 and TRBJ1-1; D is possibly TRBD1 (5 bases). Sequencing was performed on CD4+ T cells from PBMCs. CDR3 amino acids: CASSGGGTEAFF. CDR3 DNA sequence: TGTGCCAGCAGCGGGGGGGGAACTGAAGCTTTCTTT.